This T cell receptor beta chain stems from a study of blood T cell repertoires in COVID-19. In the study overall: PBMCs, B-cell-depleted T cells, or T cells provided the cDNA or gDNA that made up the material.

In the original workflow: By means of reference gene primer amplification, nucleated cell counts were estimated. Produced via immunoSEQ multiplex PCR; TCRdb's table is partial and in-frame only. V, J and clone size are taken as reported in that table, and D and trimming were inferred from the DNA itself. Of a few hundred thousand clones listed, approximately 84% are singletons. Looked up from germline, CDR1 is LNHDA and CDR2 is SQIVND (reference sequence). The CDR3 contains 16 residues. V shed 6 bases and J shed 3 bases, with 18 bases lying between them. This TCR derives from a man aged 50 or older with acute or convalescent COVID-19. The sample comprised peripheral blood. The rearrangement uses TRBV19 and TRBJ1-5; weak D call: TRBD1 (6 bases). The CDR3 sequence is CASRSGQSGSNQPQHF. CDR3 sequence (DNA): TGTGCCAGTAGGTCTGGACAGTCGGGATCCAATCAGCCCCAGCATTTT. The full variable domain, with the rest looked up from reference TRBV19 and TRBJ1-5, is DGGITQSPKYLFRKEGQNVTLSCEQNLNHDAMYWYRQDPGQGLRLIYYSQIVNDFQKGDIAEGYSVSREKKESFPLTVTSAQKNPTAFYLCASRSGQSGSNQPQHFGDGTRLSIL.